The clone carrying this TCR beta chain was detected only a few times. Its antigen is currently unknown. Trimming pared 5 bases from V and 3 bases from J, leaving 16 bases between. Looked up from germline, CDR1 is MNHEY and CDR2 is SVGEGT. The CDR3 contains 15 residues. These data are taken from a study of T-cell reconstitution after alpha-beta-depleted transplantation in children. Unique molecular identifiers were incorporated during preparation of the TCRbeta library. TCRdb re-analysed the PCR reads in MiXCR, keeping a single row per CDR3 protein. The table shows 500,000 or so distinct CDR3 sequences, with more than 9.5% occurring only once. Overall study results and limits: Some patients owed their high day-60 TCRbeta diversity to surviving recipient T cells and thymic progenitors. At one year after transplant, newly produced T cells mostly accounted for T-cell counts and diversity.

This TCR was recovered from a female patient between 2 and 15 years old who had a stem cell transplant for aplastic anemia, so the T cells may come from the graft donor. The sequenced sample was PBMCs, mostly from graft donor cells, obtained 180 days after TCRalphabeta/CD19-depleted stem cell transplant. The rearrangement joins TRBV6-2 or TRBV6-3 to TRBJ1-1, with D perhaps TRBD1 (6 bases). The CDR3 region has the DNA TGTGCCAGCAGTCGGGGGCGGGGGATGGACACTGAAGCTTTCTTT. Its translation is CASSRGRGMDTEAFF.